Detailed here is one T cell receptor (beta chain). The source of the sample is a study of blood T cell repertoires in COVID-19. In the original workflow: Reference gene primer amplification in the assay estimated nucleated cell counts. Some clones are missing from TCRdb's copy, which holds only in-frame ones; the method was immunoSEQ multiplex PCR. V and J calls and clone size are copied from that table; D and trimming were computed from the DNA. The repertoire holds some 300,000 clones, with less than 90% as singletons. The source is a woman in her 70s with COVID-19, enrolled during active disease. The sample comprised peripheral blood.

CDR3: CASSFPGEGSRGNLHF. As DNA, the CDR3 is TGTGCCAGCAGTTTCCCAGGGGAGGGGAGTCGGGGAAACCTCCACTTT. The J gene is TRBJ1-6, the V gene TRBV28, with a possible D match to TRBD1 (6 bases). The CDR3 is 16 residues long. Germline assignment: CDR1 MDHEN and CDR2 SYDVKM. V dropped 3 bases and J dropped 15 bases, with 24 bases sitting between them.